One T cell receptor beta chain is described in this entry. The data originate from a study of blood T cell repertoires in COVID-19. The wider study: Collection of acute and convalescent COVID-19 samples took place in the United States, Italy and Spain. T cells, B-cell-depleted T cells, or PBMCs supplied cDNA or gDNA.

The CDR3 is 18 amino acids. Germline trimming cut 6 bases from V and 8 bases from J; bases unmatched to any gene: 22. CDR1 MRHNA and CDR2 SNTAGT come from the germline V gene. As handled by the study authors: Reference gene primer amplification gave nucleated cell count estimates. Measured with immunoSEQ multiplex PCR; TCRdb has only the in-frame clones, and not every one. Clonal size and the V and J genes are those of that table, whereas D and trimming came from the DNA. This table holds about 180,000 clones, 82% found once. The TCR sequence derives from a woman of 80 years or more with active or convalescent COVID-19. Sequencing input: peripheral blood. The chain is built from TRBV6-4 and TRBJ1-2; 9 bases fit TRBD1. CDR3 residues: CASSRTTRPGQGLEGYTF. CDR3 DNA: TGTGCCAGCAGCCGAACCACACGCCCGGGACAGGGTCTCGAGGGCTACACCTTC.